This TCR beta chain stems from a study of tumour-infiltrating T cells in Burkitt lymphoma. Turning to the study itself: This cohort included all epidemiological subtypes of Burkitt lymphoma.

Data came from immunoSEQ multiplex PCR; TCRdb stores just in-frame clones and leaves some out. The repertoire has tens of thousands of clones, about a third of them found once; the top ten carry about 3%. The CDR3 is made up of 14 amino acids. The germline V and J ends were trimmed by 3 bases and 3 bases, with 12 bases remaining between them. Germline CDR1 and CDR2: LNHDA and SQIVND (reference sequence). This clone was detected only a few times. The sequencing input was tumor tissue. The TCR comes from a human donor with Burkitt lymphoma. The V call is TRBV19, the J call TRBJ2-7; D possibly corresponds to TRBD1 (6 bases). This CDR3 is CASSMDQGGYEQYF. The CDR3 coding sequence is TGTGCCAGTAGTATGGATCAAGGGGGCTACGAGCAGTACTTC.